The sequence of this T cell receptor beta chain was determined in a study of T cell repertoires in cytomegalovirus infection (dated by TCRdb to about 2019). Regarding the study in general: Recently identified HLA-C-restricted CMV epitopes, whose presentation resists viral immunomodulation, were targeted by peptide stimulations together with well-studied HLA-B-restricted epitopes. Donor HLA type was relevant to the analysis, as public TCR beta signatures indicated carriage of CMV infection together with the matching HLA type. Overall study outcomes, separate from this receptor: Carriers of CMV infection plus the relevant HLA type were discriminated by the cumulative frequency of public TCR beta family members in the study cohort and in an independent roughly 380-donor cohort. The ex vivo response was dominated by HLA-C-restricted CMV-specific TCR beta clonotypes, which also provided the single most frequent clonotype in two of eight donors.

Deletion took 4 bases off V and 8 bases off J, with a span of 11 bases between the germline ends. For CDR1 and CDR2, the germline V gene (reference sequence) lists DFQATT and SNEGSKA. The CDR3 runs 11 residues from the cysteine to the phenylalanine. Just CDR3 DNA is preserved here, 33 bases in frame from base 1. Interpreted using the paper, the treatment or condition label stands for: in vitro stimulation with specific CMV peptide epitopes to enrich CMV-specific T cells. Sequencing relied on an Illumina HiSeq 1500. Using fastp at Q25 and MiXCR, TCRdb reprocessed the public reads and kept productive beta chains. Rows merge per CDR3 protein into single entries with the most common DNA and genes. The sample profile shows a few hundred thousand distinct CDR3 sequences; around two fifths of them were found once. Clones ranked in the top ten supply about 48% of the sample. As for this clonotype: The antigen this receptor binds is unknown. No much larger clone exists at a distance of one base, and base qualities are not known.

This clonotype was sampled from a human donor in good health (CMV status not recorded). Some clones in this sample may be carry-over from other donors' samples. Here the chain combines TRBV20-1 and TRBJ1-2; possibly the D gene is TRBD1, per 5 matching bases. The source material was cultured PBMCs, sampled from culture after CMV antigen stimulation. The CDR3 region: CSATHTGGYTF. The DNA reads TGCAGTGCTACCCATACAGGCGGCTACACCTTC.